One and the same sample provided the 7 T cell receptor beta chains below, sequenced in a study of CD8 T cells in Susac syndrome. Reverse transcription of about 0.5 to 1 ug RNA used random hexamers. TCRdb re-called the immunoSEQ multiplex PCR reads with MiXCR, one entry per CDR3 protein. Found here are 120,000 to 150,000 distinct CDR3 sequences, 94% of them singletons; the top ten hold roughly 0.083%. Sequenced input: CD4+ T cells from PBMCs. These receptors were obtained from a human donor in good health.

This clonotype was observed a single time. The gene calls are TRBV2 and TRBJ1-5; TRBD1 matches at 8 bases. Germline CDR1 SNHLY, CDR2 FYNNEI. V gave up 7 bases and J gave up 7 bases; unmatched junction bases: 9. This CDR3 contains 14 residues. In nucleotides, the CDR3 is TGTGCCAGCAAACCGACAGGGGTCGGACAGCCCCAGCATTTT. Encoded protein: CASKPTGVGQPQHF.

This chain uses TRBV18 with TRBJ2-3, with D unclear. This CDR3 has 18 residues. Germline V lookup: CDR1 KGHSH, CDR2 LQKENI. V was cut by 6 bases and J by 0 bases, with 22 bases left in between. CDR3 DNA: TGTGCCAGCTCGCCAATCCCCTCTACCGGGCTGAGCACAGATACGCAGTATTTT. Translated: CASSPIPSTGLSTDTQYF.

V gene TRBV29-1 combines with J gene TRBJ2-5; D uncertain. The V gene's germline CDR1 is SQVTM and CDR2 ANQGSEA. Deletions cut 7 bases from V and 6 bases from J, with 9 bases between. This CDR3 contains 10 residues. The CDR3 region is CSAETQTQYF. The CDR3, as DNA: TGCAGCGCTGAGACACAGACCCAGTACTTC.

The rearrangement links TRBV5-1 to TRBJ2-1; 9 bases match TRBD2. Looked up from germline, CDR1 is SGHRS and CDR2 is YFSETQ. The CDR3 consists of 15 residues. After removal of 6 bases from V and 5 bases from J, the junction contained 9 bases not matched to a gene. The CDR3 is CASNSGLALNNEQFF. CDR3 in DNA: TGCGCCAGCAACTCGGGACTAGCCCTGAACAATGAGCAGTTCTTC.

The chain carries TRBV5-1 and TRBJ2-5; TRBD2 agrees at 9 bases. Germline loops: CDR1 SGHRS, CDR2 YFSETQ. V gave up 4 bases and J gave up 5 bases; unmatched junction bases: 6. This CDR3 is 14 amino acids long. The CDR3 sequence: CASSPGLAFETQYF. For the CDR3, the DNA is TGCGCCAGCAGCCCGGGACTAGCCTTCGAGACCCAGTACTTC.

The chain employs TRBV15 and TRBJ1-1; D remains unclear. Germline CDR1 and CDR2: LNHNV and YYDKDF (reference sequence). CDR3 size: 13 residues. V gave up 0 bases and J gave up 5 bases, with 7 bases separating them. CDR3 in amino acids: CATSRDSETEAFF. CDR3 nucleotides: TGTGCCACCAGCAGAGATTCGGAGACTGAAGCTTTCTTT.

The chain recombines TRBV20-1 with TRBJ1-1, with 8 bases identical to TRBD1. V shed 5 bases, J shed 0 bases, and the junction held 8 bases outside the gene matches. Germline CDR1 and CDR2: DFQATT and SNEGSKA (reference sequence). The length of the CDR3 is 15 residues. The CDR3 coding sequence is TGCAGTGCTCCTGACAGGGGTTCGGTGAACACTGAAGCTTTCTTT. Translated: CSAPDRGSVNTEAFF.